This is a list of T cell receptor beta chains from one sample in a study of cytomegalovirus exposure and HLA in healthy donors. Assay: immunoSEQ multiplex PCR; the TCRdb copy retains only in-frame clones and omits some. Found here are about 62,000 clones, over 60% of them singletons; the top ten hold 4.5% to 6%. Sequencing used PBMCs. The receptors here all came from a woman in her twenties or thirties in good health and CMV-seronegative. Both conserved end residues are part of each CDR3. The order of the fields is J gene, D gene, V gene, clone size, CDR3 DNA, CDR3 protein. A D gene is named only where the DNA matches it firmly. Clone size appears in some rows only: once, few, many, or a class for an expanded clone.

j_gene: TRBJ2-1
d_gene: -
v_gene: TRBV27
abundance: -
CDR3nt: TGTGCCAGTGGAGGGCCGTGGAATGAGCAGTTCTTC
CDR3aa: CASGGPWNEQFF

j_gene: TRBJ2-7
d_gene: -
v_gene: TRBV13
abundance: once
CDR3nt: TGTGCCAGCAGCGACAGGTACGAGCAGTACTTC
CDR3aa: CASSDRYEQYF

j_gene: TRBJ1-6
d_gene: TRBD1
v_gene: TRBV6-6
abundance: -
CDR3nt: TGTGCCAGCAGTTACGAGGGGGCGGCACCCCTCCACTTT
CDR3aa: CASSYEGAAPLHF

j_gene: TRBJ2-3
d_gene: TRBD2
v_gene: TRBV29-1
abundance: -
CDR3nt: TGCAGCGTTGGCAGGCGGGGGGATACGCAGTATTTT
CDR3aa: CSVGRRGDTQYF

j_gene: TRBJ2-5
d_gene: TRBD2
v_gene: TRBV9
abundance: -
CDR3nt: TGCGCCAGCAGCGCCGGACTAGCGGGATCAATAGAGACCCAGTACTTC
CDR3aa: CASSAGLAGSIETQYF

j_gene: TRBJ2-1
d_gene: -
v_gene: TRBV4-1
abundance: -
CDR3nt: TGCGCCAGCAGCCCAGGATCGTACAATGAGCAGTTCTTC
CDR3aa: CASSPGSYNEQFF

j_gene: TRBJ2-5
d_gene: TRBD2
v_gene: TRBV9
abundance: few
CDR3nt: TGTGCCAGCAGCGCAACTAGCGACCAAGAGACCCAGTACTTC
CDR3aa: CASSATSDQETQYF

j_gene: TRBJ2-2
d_gene: TRBD1
v_gene: TRBV19
abundance: -
CDR3nt: TGTGCCAGTAGTACGGGACAGGGTGTATCGAACACCGGGGAGCTGTTTTTT
CDR3aa: CASSTGQGVSNTGELFF

j_gene: TRBJ1-5
d_gene: -
v_gene: TRBV6-5
abundance: -
CDR3nt: TGTGCCAGCGGGTGGGGGGGTTCCCGGGATCAGCCCCAGCATTTT
CDR3aa: CASGWGGSRDQPQHF

j_gene: TRBJ2-7
d_gene: TRBD1
v_gene: TRBV7-2
abundance: -
CDR3nt: TGTGCCAGCAGCTTAAGACAGGGGCTCTCCTACGAGCAGTACTTC
CDR3aa: CASSLRQGLSYEQYF

j_gene: TRBJ1-1
d_gene: -
v_gene: TRBV19
abundance: -
CDR3nt: TGTGCCAGTAAAAGGGCAGGGAGGGAGACCACTGAAGCTTTCTTT
CDR3aa: CASKRAGRETTEAFF

j_gene: TRBJ2-7
d_gene: -
v_gene: TRBV5-4
abundance: -
CDR3nt: TGTGCCAGCAGCTTGGCCCTGGGGACTTCTACGGAGCAGTACTTC
CDR3aa: CASSLALGTSTEQYF

j_gene: TRBJ2-7
d_gene: TRBD2
v_gene: TRBV5-4
abundance: -
CDR3nt: TGTGCCAGCAGCTCAGCGGGAGGGCCCGGCGAGCAGTACTTC
CDR3aa: CASSSAGGPGEQYF

j_gene: TRBJ2-5
d_gene: -
v_gene: TRBV2
abundance: once
CDR3nt: TGTGCCAGCAGTCCCGCCCGGCGGCAAGAGACCCAGTACTTC
CDR3aa: CASSPARRQETQYF

j_gene: TRBJ1-6
d_gene: TRBD1
v_gene: TRBV30
abundance: -
CDR3nt: TGTGCCTGGACTAGGGCACGGACAGGAAATTCACCCCTCCACTTT
CDR3aa: CAWTRARTGNSPLHF

j_gene: TRBJ1-4
d_gene: -
v_gene: TRBV1
abundance: -
CDR3nt: TGCACCAGCAGCCGGCCGGGACACAAAAAACTGTTTTTT
CDR3aa: CTSSRPGHKKLFF

j_gene: TRBJ2-3
d_gene: -
v_gene: TRBV11-2
abundance: -
CDR3nt: TGTGCCAGCACCGCGGCCAGCGATACGCAGTATTTT
CDR3aa: CASTAASDTQYF

j_gene: TRBJ2-2
d_gene: TRBD2
v_gene: TRBV11-3
abundance: -
CDR3nt: TGTGCCAGCAGTCTGGGCGGGAGGGCCGGGGAGCTGTTTTTT
CDR3aa: CASSLGGRAGELFF

j_gene: TRBJ2-1
d_gene: TRBD1
v_gene: TRBV11-2
abundance: -
CDR3nt: TGTGCCAGCCGGGACAGGGGGGCGAGTGAGCAGTTCTTC
CDR3aa: CASRDRGASEQFF

j_gene: TRBJ1-1
d_gene: -
v_gene: TRBV29-1
abundance: once
CDR3nt: TGCAGCGTTGTATGGGGGGGCTTTACTGAAGCTTTCTTT
CDR3aa: CSVVWGGFTEAFF

j_gene: TRBJ1-4
d_gene: -
v_gene: TRBV10-2
abundance: -
CDR3nt: TGCGCCAGCAGTGATACGGGGGGATTTGATGAAAAACTGTTTTTT
CDR3aa: CASSDTGGFDEKLFF

j_gene: TRBJ1-1
d_gene: -
v_gene: TRBV5-1
abundance: -
CDR3nt: TGCGCCAGCAGCGGAGGATACACTGAAGCTTTCTTT
CDR3aa: CASSGGYTEAFF

j_gene: TRBJ2-1
d_gene: -
v_gene: TRBV5-1
abundance: -
CDR3nt: TGCGCCAGCAGCTTACCACAGAACTATGAGCAGTTCTTC
CDR3aa: CASSLPQNYEQFF

j_gene: TRBJ1-5
d_gene: TRBD1
v_gene: TRBV27
abundance: -
CDR3nt: TGTGCCAGCAGTTCCGGACAGGGGGTTCAGCCCCAGCATTTT
CDR3aa: CASSSGQGVQPQHF